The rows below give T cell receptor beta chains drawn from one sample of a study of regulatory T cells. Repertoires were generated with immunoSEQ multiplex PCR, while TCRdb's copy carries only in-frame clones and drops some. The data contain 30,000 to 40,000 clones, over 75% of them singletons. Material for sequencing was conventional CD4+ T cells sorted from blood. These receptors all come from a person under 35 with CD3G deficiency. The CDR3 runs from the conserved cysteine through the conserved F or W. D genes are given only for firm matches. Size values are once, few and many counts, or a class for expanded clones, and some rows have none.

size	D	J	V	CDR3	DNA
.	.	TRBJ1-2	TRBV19	CASSPRSNYGYTF	TGTGCCAGTAGTCCCCGCTCGAACTATGGCTACACCTTC
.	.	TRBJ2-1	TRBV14	CASSLGGNLGSYNEQFF	TGTGCCAGCAGCCTAGGAGGTAACCTAGGCTCCTACAATGAGCAGTTCTTC
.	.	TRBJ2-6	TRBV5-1	CASSRDGSGANVLTF	TGCGCCAGCAGTCGAGATGGGTCTGGGGCCAACGTCCTGACTTTC
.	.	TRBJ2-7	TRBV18	CASSGSQMDEQYF	TGTGCCAGCTCAGGTTCACAGATGGACGAGCAGTACTTC
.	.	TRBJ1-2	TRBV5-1	CASSLGGRGGYTF	TGCGCCAGCAGCTTGGGAGGCAGGGGAGGCTACACCTTC
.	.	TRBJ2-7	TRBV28	CASSLGHHYEQYF	TGTGCCAGCAGTCTTGGACACCACTACGAGCAGTACTTC
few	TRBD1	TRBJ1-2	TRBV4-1	CASSHADRGHGYTF	TGCGCCAGCAGCCACGCGGACAGGGGGCATGGCTACACCTTC
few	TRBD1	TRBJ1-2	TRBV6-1	CASSEGQGIRYTF	TGTGCCAGCAGTGAAGGACAGGGGATCCGCTACACCTTC
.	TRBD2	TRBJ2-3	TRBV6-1	CASSGLAGGDWSTDTQYF	TGTGCCAGCAGTGGACTAGCGGGAGGAGACTGGAGCACAGATACGCAGTATTTT
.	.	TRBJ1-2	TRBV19	CASSADLQRGYTF	TGTGCCAGTAGTGCCGATCTACAGCGTGGCTACACCTTC
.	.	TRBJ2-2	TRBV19	CASQVRDTGELFF	TGTGCCAGTCAGGTCCGGGACACCGGGGAGCTGTTTTTT
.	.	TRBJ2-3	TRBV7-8	CASSLRGVSPDTQYF	TGTGCCAGCAGCTTAAGAGGGGTATCTCCCGATACGCAGTATTTT
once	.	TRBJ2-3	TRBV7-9	CASSSGGGDTQYF	TGTGCCAGCAGCTCTGGGGGTGGAGATACGCAGTATTTT
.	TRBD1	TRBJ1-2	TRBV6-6	CASRPGQAGNYGYTF	TGTGCCAGCAGACCCGGACAGGCTGGGAACTATGGCTACACCTTC
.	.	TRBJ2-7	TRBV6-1	CASRGESGVAEQYF	TGTGCCAGCAGGGGGGAGTCAGGGGTGGCCGAGCAGTACTTC
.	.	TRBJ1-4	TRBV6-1	CASSEQPTNEKLFF	TGTGCCAGCAGTGAGCAACCAACTAATGAAAAACTGTTTTTT
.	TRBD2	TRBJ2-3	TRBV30	CASSRLAHPTDTQYF	TGTGCCTCTTCAAGACTAGCCCACCCCACAGATACGCAGTATTTT
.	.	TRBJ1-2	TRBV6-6	CASSYVPASGYTF	TGTGCCAGCAGTTATGTGCCGGCCTCGGGCTACACCTTC
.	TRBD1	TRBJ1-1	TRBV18	CASSPLQGGTEAFF	TGTGCCAGCTCACCTTTACAGGGGGGTACTGAAGCTTTCTTT
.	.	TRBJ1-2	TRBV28	CASSTGGWGYGYTF	TGTGCCAGCAGTACCGGGGGTTGGGGCTATGGCTACACCTTC
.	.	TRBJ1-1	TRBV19	CASSPLPGLRKTEAFF	TGTGCCAGTAGCCCCTTACCGGGCCTTCGGAAAACTGAAGCTTTCTTT
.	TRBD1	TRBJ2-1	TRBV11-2	CASSLEGQAYNEQFF	TGTGCCAGCAGCTTAGAGGGACAGGCCTACAATGAGCAGTTCTTC
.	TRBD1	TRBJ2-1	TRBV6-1	CASSAPSTGGIFF	TGTGCCAGCAGTGCCCCCTCAACAGGGGGTATTTTCTTC
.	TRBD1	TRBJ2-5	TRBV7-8	CASSLNRGETQYF	TGTGCCAGCAGCTTAAACAGGGGGGAGACCCAGTACTTC
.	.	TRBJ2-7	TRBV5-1	CASSLGLGNEQYF	TGCGCCAGCAGCTTGGGCCTGGGGAACGAGCAGTACTTC
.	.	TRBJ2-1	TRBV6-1	CASSEGRLLNEQFF	TGTGCCAGCAGTGAGGGGCGGTTGTTGAATGAGCAGTTCTTC
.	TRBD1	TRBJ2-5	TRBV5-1	CASREGQGPQETQYF	TGCGCCAGCAGGGAAGGACAGGGTCCTCAAGAGACCCAGTACTTC
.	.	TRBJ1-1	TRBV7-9	CASSLAFGTEAFF	TGTGCCAGCAGCTTAGCGTTTGGCACTGAAGCTTTCTTT
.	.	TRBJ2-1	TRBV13	CASSLSGVDNEQFF	TGTGCCAGCAGCTTATCAGGGGTGGACAATGAGCAGTTCTTC
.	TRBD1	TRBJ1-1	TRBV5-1	CASSLESRGPAFF	TGCGCCAGCAGCTTGGAATCGAGGGGGCCTGCTTTCTTT
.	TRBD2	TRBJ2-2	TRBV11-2	CASSLDSGEGRTGELFF	TGTGCCAGCAGCTTAGATTCGGGGGAGGGGAGGACCGGGGAGCTGTTTTTT